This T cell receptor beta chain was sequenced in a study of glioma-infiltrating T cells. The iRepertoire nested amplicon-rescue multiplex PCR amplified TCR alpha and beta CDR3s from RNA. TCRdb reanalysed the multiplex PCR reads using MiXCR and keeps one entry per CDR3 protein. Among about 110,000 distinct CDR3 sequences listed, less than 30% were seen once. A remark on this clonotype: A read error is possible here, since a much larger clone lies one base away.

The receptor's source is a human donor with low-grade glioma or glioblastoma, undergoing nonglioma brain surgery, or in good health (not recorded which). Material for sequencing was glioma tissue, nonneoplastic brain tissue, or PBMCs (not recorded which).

Here the CDR3 reads CASSLKGDYGYTF. The CDR3 DNA follows: TGTGCCAGCAGCTTGAAAGGGGACTATGGCTACACCTTC. The rearrangement uses TRBV5-4 and TRBJ1-2, with TRBD1 as a possible D gene (5 bases). CDR3 length equals 13 residues. Trimming removed 1 base from V and 3 bases from J, with 7 bases in between. CDR1 is SGHNT and CDR2 is YYREEE in the germline V gene (reference sequence).